A single sample is the source of the 32 T cell receptor beta chains below, sequenced in a study of CD4 and CD8 cells across lung adenocarcinoma regions. Via MiXCR, TCRdb re-called the PCR reads, giving one row per CDR3 protein. This sample has about 10,000 distinct CDR3 sequences, with 35% to 60% found just once. Sequenced material: CD8+ T cells from the margin of a lung tumor. These receptors came from a male donor with lung adenocarcinoma. The CD4 and CD8 labels of this study may be unreliable.

This clonotype was seen many times. V is TRBV6-5 and J is TRBJ2-3, with TRBD2 matching over 12 bases. Germline trimming cut 5 bases from V and 7 bases from J; bases unmatched to any gene: 19. The CDR3 extends over 19 amino acids. Germline assignment: CDR1 MNHEY and CDR2 SVGAGI. CDR3 region: CASSPRLGTSGRTDNTQYF. The CDR3 region has the DNA TGTGCCAGCAGTCCTCGCCTAGGAACTAGCGGGAGGACCGATAATACGCAGTATTTT.

In the case of this clonotype: In this CDR3 the conserved last residue, phenylalanine or tryptophan, is missing, so a read error is likely. The DNA is left out, because the CDR3 cannot be placed on it with certainty; the CDR3 is given as TCRdb lists it. This chain joins TRBV18 and TRBJ2-5; the listed D gene, TRBD2, was not tested against the DNA. 11 amino acids form the CDR3, both terminal residues included. Germline CDR1 reads KGHSH; CDR2 reads LQKENI. This CDR3 reads CAQLTRSPSPP.

The rearrangement joins TRBV6-1 to TRBJ1-2, with D perhaps matching TRBD1 (6 bases). V lost 6 bases to trimming and J lost 7 bases, with 15 bases between them. In germline, CDR1 is MNHNS, CDR2 SASEGT. The CDR3 contains 13 residues. Here the CDR3 reads CASSPWGAGGYTF. DNA of the CDR3: TGTGCCAGCAGCCCCTGGGGGGCTGGTGGCTACACCTTC.

This clonotype was seen more than once but under ten times. The rearrangement links TRBV7-3 to TRBJ2-1; D not certain. The DNA end is a closer match to TRBJ2-7, so the J assignment may be wrong. CDR1 is SGHTA, CDR2 FQGTGA, per germline. This CDR3 spans 13 amino acids. This CDR3 is CASSLTDGREQYF. CDR3 coding DNA: TGTGCCAGCAGCTTGACCGACGGCCGGGAGCAGTACTTC.

This clonotype came up a few times. The chain combines TRBV5-1 with TRBJ1-1, with D unclear. Germline V gene sequence: CDR1 SGHRS, CDR2 YFSETQ. Trimming pared 4 bases from V and 1 base from J, leaving 23 bases between. The CDR3 has 18 amino acids. CDR3 nucleotides: TGCGCCAGCAGCCCTCTGTGGGAGTCCAGAGGTTGGAACACTGAAGCTTTCTTT. Its translation is CASSPLWESRGWNTEAFF.

The chain employs TRBV6-1 and TRBJ2-4, with D tentatively TRBD1 (5 bases). Germline V gene sequence: CDR1 MNHNS, CDR2 SASEGT. This CDR3 region has 11 residues. This CDR3 is CGGSDKDTQYF. The CDR3 nucleotides are TGTGGGGGCAGTGATAAAGACACCCAGTACTTC.

The rearrangement uses TRBV6-1 and TRBJ2-1, with TRBD2 as a possible D gene (6 bases). Trimming left V 3 bases short and J 1 base short, with 10 bases between. Germline lookup yields CDR1 MNHNS and CDR2 SASEGT. The CDR3 contains 15 residues. CDR3 sequence: CASSEAGPSYNEQFF. DNA for the CDR3: TGTGCCAGCAGTGAGGCGGGACCATCCTACAATGAGCAGTTCTTC.

The chain recombines TRBV12-3 or TRBV12-4 with TRBJ2-3, with 10 bases that match TRBD2. This CDR3 contains 14 residues. Losses at the gene ends were 5 bases for V and 7 bases for J; bases not matched to a gene: 6. The CDR3 sequence is CASSDPSGGNTQYF. CDR3 DNA sequence: TGTGCCAGCAGTGATCCTAGCGGGGGCAATACGCAGTATTTT.

This clonotype was seen a few times. A read error is possible here, since a much larger clone lies one base away. The CDR3 is CASRSGQAYEQFF. The DNA for the CDR3 is TGTGCCAGCAGGAGCGGACAGGCCTACGAGCAGTTCTTC. The chain has TRBV6-1 and TRBJ2-1, with 7 nucleotides matching TRBD1. Germline V gives CDR1 MNHNS, CDR2 SASEGT. J lost 10 bases, V lost 6 bases, and 9 bases had no gene match. This CDR3 has 13 residues.

The rearrangement links TRBV5-4 to TRBJ2-3, with D tentatively TRBD1 (6 bases). The CDR3 has 14 residues. Per germline, CDR1 SGHNT and CDR2 YYREEE (reference sequence). The ends were cut back, 5 bases at V and 0 bases at J, with 10 bases in the middle. DNA of the CDR3: TGTGCCAGCAGATATACAGGGAGCACAGATACGCAGTATTTT. Protein: CASRYTGSTDTQYF.

This clonotype appeared many times. The V and J genes are TRBV25-1 and TRBJ2-1; D remains ambiguous. Trimming cost V 5 bases and J 8 bases, with 4 bases left between them. Germline V gene data show CDR1 as MGHDK and CDR2 as SYGVNS. The CDR3 is 10 residues long. CDR3 region: CASSWDEQFF. CDR3 DNA sequence: TGTGCCAGCAGTTGGGATGAGCAGTTCTTC.

The V gene is TRBV11-3, the J gene TRBJ2-5; 8 nucleotides agree with TRBD1. CDR1 and CDR2 (germline): SGHNT, YENEEA. The V and J ends lost 5 bases and 5 bases, in that order; junction bases with no gene match: 13. The CDR3 is 16 residues long. The CDR3 nucleotides are TGTGCCAGCAGCGCGTCGACAGGGGATTGGGTCGAGACCCAGTACTTC. Translating gives CASSASTGDWVETQYF. Full variable domain (rest looked up from reference TRBV11-3 and TRBJ2-5): EAGVVQSPRYKIIEKKQPVAFWCNPISGHNTLYWYLQNLGQGPELLIRYENEEAVDDSQLPKDRFSAERLKGVDSTLKIQPAELGDSAVYLCASSASTGDWVETQYFGPGTRLLVL.

V is TRBV6-1 and J is TRBJ2-3, with D possibly matching TRBD2 (5 bases). Per germline, CDR1 MNHNS and CDR2 SASEGT. The CDR3 has 13 amino acids. V lost 7 bases and J 12 bases, leaving 20 bases between the germline ends. The chain's CDR3 is CASKISSTDIQYF. DNA for the CDR3: TGTGCCAGCAAGATCTCTAGCACAGACATTCAGTATTTT.

CDR3 DNA: TGTGCCAGCAGTCTAAACAGGACAGGTGACACAGATACGCAGTATTTT. Residues: CASSLNRTGDTDTQYF. The rearrangement uses TRBV27 and TRBJ2-3, with 7 bases matching TRBD1. CDR1 and CDR2 from the germline V gene are MNHEY and SMNVEV (reference sequence). After removal of 5 bases from V and 2 bases from J, the junction contained 10 bases not matched to a gene. This CDR3 is 16 amino acids long.

The CDR3 bases are TGTGCCATCAGTGAGTCAGGGGGCTCGAGTCATGAGCAGTTCTTC. Residues: CAISESGGSSHEQFF. This chain links TRBV10-3 with TRBJ2-1; 7 positions match TRBD1. From germline, CDR1 is ENHRY and CDR2 SYGVKD. V lost 0 bases and J lost 8; bases outside the gene matches: 7. The CDR3 runs 15 residues.

Concerning this clonotype itself: At one boundary the junction diverges from the germline segment, which might be a read error. The chain employs TRBV4-1 and TRBJ2-4, with TRBD1 as a possible D gene (6 bases). The CDR3 contains 16 residues. Germline CDR1 MGHRA, CDR2 YSYEKL. CDR3 sequence (DNA): TGCGCCAGCAGCGCGAAGGGGGTGAGCGGCAAAAACACGCAGTATTTC. This encodes CASSAKGVSGKNTQYF.

This clonotype was detected a few times. The genes are TRBV9 and TRBJ1-2, with D uncertain. V dropped 4 bases and J dropped 5 bases, with 9 bases sitting between them. CDR1 SGDLS and CDR2 YYNGEE come from the germline V gene. The CDR3 contains 12 residues. The CDR3, as DNA: TGTGCCAGCAGCCAACAACGATATGGCTACACCTTC. Translated: CASSQQRYGYTF.

This clonotype was detected many times. The rearrangement joins TRBV15 to TRBJ2-3; 8 bases map to TRBD1. With 5 bases clipped from V and 1 base from J, the junction kept 8 bases outside the gene matches. This CDR3 is 16 amino acids long. The germline V gene has CDR1 LNHNV and CDR2 YYDKDF (reference sequence). In DNA, the CDR3 is TGTGCCACCAGCCCGGACAGGGTCTCTGGCACAGATACGCAGTATTTT. Translating gives CATSPDRVSGTDTQYF.

This clonotype was seen at least ten times. CDR3 protein: CASSLTRRARGRETQYF. Here the CDR3 DNA reads TGTGCCAGCAGCTTAACACGCCGAGCCAGGGGGAGGGAGACCCAGTACTTC. This chain uses TRBV7-8 with TRBJ2-5; D possibly corresponds to TRBD1 (7 bases). CDR1 and CDR2 (germline): SGHVS, FQNEAQ. V lost 2 bases and J 5 bases, leaving 21 bases between the germline ends. The CDR3 contains 17 residues.

About this clonotype: This may arise from a read error, as a much more abundant clone is one base away. V gene TRBV12-3 or TRBV12-4 combines with J gene TRBJ2-1, with D possibly being TRBD2 (5 bases). V shed 3 bases and J shed 13 bases, with 16 bases lying between them. This CDR3 has 13 amino acids. The CDR3 nucleotides are TGTGCCAGCAGTTTCGGATTTGGGGAGACCCAGTTCTTC. Its translation is CASSFGFGETQFF.

A word on this clonotype: A much larger clone differs from this one at a single base, so this may be a read error. This chain uses TRBV6-1 with TRBJ2-1; 7 nucleotides agree with TRBD2. CDR1 and CDR2 (germline): MNHNS, SASEGT. This CDR3 spans 14 amino acids. V shed 8 bases, J shed 10 bases, and the junction held 14 bases outside the gene matches. The CDR3 loop is CASQRGLTSYEQFF. Written as DNA, the CDR3 is TGTGCCAGCCAGCGGGGACTGACGTCCTACGAGCAGTTCTTC.

This clonotype was found a few times. This sequence joins TRBV11-3 and TRBJ1-2; TRBD1 matches 7 bases. The CDR3 has 13 residues. V was clipped by 4 bases and J by 4 bases; unmatched bases: 3. The germline CDR1 and CDR2 sequences are SGHNT and YENEEA. The CDR3 sequence: CASSSRGTYGYTF. DNA for the CDR3: TGTGCCAGCAGCTCCAGGGGGACCTATGGCTACACCTTC.

The chain joins TRBV10-3 to TRBJ2-3, with D maybe TRBD1 (6 bases). The J call may be incorrect, as the DNA end agrees better with TRBJ2-5. Germline loops: CDR1 ENHRY, CDR2 SYGVKD. The CDR3 runs to 17 residues. The CDR3 loop is CAISEGDGGREADTQYF. The CDR3 bases are TGTGCCATCAGTGAGGGGGATGGGGGCCGTGAGGCAGATACCCAGTACTTC.

This clonotype was observed at least ten times. The V and J genes are TRBV4-1 and TRBJ2-1; D ambiguous. Germline V gene data show CDR1 as MGHRA and CDR2 as YSYEKL. This CDR3 is 13 amino acids long. The ends were cut back, 4 bases at V and 4 bases at J, with 8 bases in the middle. The CDR3 region is CASSRDIYNEQFF. The CDR3 DNA sequence: TGCGCCAGCAGCCGAGACATTTACAATGAGCAGTTCTTC.

This clonotype is labeled medium-sized. The chain couples TRBV10-1 to TRBJ2-5; the match to TRBD2 covers 7 bases. The tail of the sequence fits TRBJ2-7 better, so the J call may be wrong. The CDR3 sequence is 14 residues long. CDR1 WNHNN and CDR2 SYGVQD come from the germline V gene (reference sequence). CDR3 DNA: TGCGCCAGCAGTGAGCATGACGGGAGGTACGAGCAGTACTTC. Amino acids: CASSEHDGRYEQYF.

This clonotype appeared many times. V is TRBV6-1 and J is TRBJ2-2; D is perhaps TRBD2 (6 bases). The V and J ends lost 7 bases and 3 bases respectively, with 12 bases between them. Germline values: CDR1 MNHNS, CDR2 SASEGT. There are 14 residues in the CDR3. CDR3: CASTNPGDTGELFF. The CDR3 bases are TGTGCCAGCACCAATCCGGGGGACACCGGGGAGCTGTTTTTT.

This clonotype was seen only once. The junction does not match germline at one end; this may be a read error. The chain links TRBV19 to TRBJ2-1, with D unclear. The J call may not be correct, given that the DNA end is closer to TRBJ2-5. This CDR3 region has 12 residues. Germline-derived CDR1 and CDR2 are LNHDA and SQIVND (reference sequence). CDR3 nucleotides: TGTGCCAATAGTGGGCCCCGAGAGACCCAGTACTTC. Protein: CANSGPRETQYF.

This chain joins TRBV6-1 and TRBJ2-3; either TRBD1 or TRBD2 may fit D (6 bases each). Trimming removed 7 bases at V and 5 bases at J, with 19 bases between. The CDR3 loop spans 15 amino acids. In germline, CDR1 is MNHNS, CDR2 SASEGT. CDR3 region: CASTVGGRGKDTQYF. The CDR3 DNA sequence: TGTGCCAGCACCGTCGGGGGCAGAGGCAAAGATACGCAGTATTTT.

The chain employs TRBV7-9 and TRBJ2-1; D not certain. The V end was cut by 8 bases, the J end by 9 bases, with 11 bases between. The CDR3 sequence is 11 residues long. Germline V gives CDR1 SEHNR, CDR2 FQNEAQ (reference sequence). This chain's CDR3 is CASGRTGEQFF. CDR3 DNA sequence: TGTGCCAGCGGCAGGACCGGTGAGCAGTTCTTC.

In regard to this clonotype: One end of the junction does not line up with germline, which may come from a read error. The chain recombines TRBV6-1 with TRBJ2-3; TRBD2 is a possible D gene (6 bases). The germline V gene encodes CDR1 MNHNS and CDR2 SASEGT. The CDR3 is 15 residues long. Written as DNA, the CDR3 is TGTGCCAGCAACTTCGAGGTAGCGGTCTCCAATAAGCAGTTCTTT. It yields the protein CASNFEVAVSNKQFF.

This clonotype has only one observation. The chain couples TRBV4-2 to TRBJ1-5, with D unresolved. The V gene's germline CDR1 is LGHNA and CDR2 YNFKEQ. The CDR3 length is 16 residues. V gave up 0 bases and J gave up 1 base, with 10 bases separating them. DNA of the CDR3: TGTGCCAGCAGCCAAGAGTTCTTGTGGAGCAATCAGCCCCAGCATTTT. Protein sequence: CASSQEFLWSNQPQHF.

There are many counts of this clonotype. The genes are TRBV7-8 and TRBJ2-1; D possibly matches TRBD1 or TRBD2 (6 bases each). The CDR3 runs 16 residues. V was cut by 1 base and J by 4 bases, with 14 bases left in between. Germline V gives CDR1 SGHVS, CDR2 FQNEAQ. DNA for the CDR3: TGTGCCAGCAGCTTAGGGGGGCCGGGGGCATACAATGAGCAGTTCTTC. Translated: CASSLGGPGAYNEQFF.